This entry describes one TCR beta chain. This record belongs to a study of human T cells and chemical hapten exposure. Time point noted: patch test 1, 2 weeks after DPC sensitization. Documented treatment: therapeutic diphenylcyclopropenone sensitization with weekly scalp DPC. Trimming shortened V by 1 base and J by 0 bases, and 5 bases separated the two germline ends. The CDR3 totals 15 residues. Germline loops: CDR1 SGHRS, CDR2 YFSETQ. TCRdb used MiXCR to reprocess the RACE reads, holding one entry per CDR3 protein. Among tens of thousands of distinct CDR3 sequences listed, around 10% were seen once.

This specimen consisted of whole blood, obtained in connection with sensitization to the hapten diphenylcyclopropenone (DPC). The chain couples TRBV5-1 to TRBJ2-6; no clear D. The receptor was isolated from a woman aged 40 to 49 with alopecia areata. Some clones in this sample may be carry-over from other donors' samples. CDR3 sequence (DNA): TGCGCCAGCAGCTTGCGTCCCTCTGGGGCCAACGTCCTGACTTTC. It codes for CASSLRPSGANVLTF. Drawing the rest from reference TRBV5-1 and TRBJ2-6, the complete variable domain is KAGVTQTPRYLIKTRGQQVTLSCSPISGHRSVSWYQQTPGQGLQFLFEYFSETQRNKGNFPGRFSGRQFSNSRSEMNVSTLELGDSALYLCASSLRPSGANVLTFGAGSRLTVL.